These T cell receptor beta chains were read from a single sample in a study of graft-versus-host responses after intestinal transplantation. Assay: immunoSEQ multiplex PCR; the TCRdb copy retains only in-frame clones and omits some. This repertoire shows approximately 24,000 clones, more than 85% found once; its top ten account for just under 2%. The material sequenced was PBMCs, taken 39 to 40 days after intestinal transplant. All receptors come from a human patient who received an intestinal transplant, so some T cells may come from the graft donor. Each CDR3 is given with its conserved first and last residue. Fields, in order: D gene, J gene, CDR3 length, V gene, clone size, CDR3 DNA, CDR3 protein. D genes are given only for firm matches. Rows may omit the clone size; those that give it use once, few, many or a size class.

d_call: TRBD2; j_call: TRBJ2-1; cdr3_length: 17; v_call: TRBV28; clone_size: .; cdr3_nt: TGTGCCAGCAGTTCCAACAGACGCGGACTAGTTTACAATGAGCAGTTCTTC; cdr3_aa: CASSSNRRGLVYNEQFF
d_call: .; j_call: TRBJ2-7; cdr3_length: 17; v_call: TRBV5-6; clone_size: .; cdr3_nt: TGTGCCAGCCCGACCTCACCCGGGCAGAGACGACTTGGCGAGCAGTACTTC; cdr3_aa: CASPTSPGQRRLGEQYF
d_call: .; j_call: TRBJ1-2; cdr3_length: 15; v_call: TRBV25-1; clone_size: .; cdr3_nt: TGTGCCAGCAGTGAGTTGTGGTCAGGGGCGCGCGGCTACACCTTC; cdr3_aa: CASSELWSGARGYTF
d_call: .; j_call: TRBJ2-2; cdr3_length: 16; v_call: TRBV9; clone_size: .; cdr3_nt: TGTGCCAGCAGCGTAGCCGGAGGGGGAGGCACCGGGGAGCTGTTTTTT; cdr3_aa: CASSVAGGGGTGELFF
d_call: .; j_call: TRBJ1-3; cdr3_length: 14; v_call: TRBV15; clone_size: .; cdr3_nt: TGTGCCACCAGCCTGACGCGCTCTGGAAACACCATATATTTT; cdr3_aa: CATSLTRSGNTIYF
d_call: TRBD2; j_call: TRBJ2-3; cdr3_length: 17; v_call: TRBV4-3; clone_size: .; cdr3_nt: TGCGCCAGCAGCCAAGATCACCCACTAGCGGGCACAGATACGCAGTATTTT; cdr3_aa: CASSQDHPLAGTDTQYF
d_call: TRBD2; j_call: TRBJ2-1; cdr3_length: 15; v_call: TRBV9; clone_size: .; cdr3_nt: TGTGCCAGCAGCGTCGACGCGCGGGAGAACAATGAGCAGTTCTTC; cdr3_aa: CASSVDARENNEQFF
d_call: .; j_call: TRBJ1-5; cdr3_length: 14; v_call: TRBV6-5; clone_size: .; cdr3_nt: TGTGCCAGCAGTTACGGTCTGGGCAATCAGCCCCAGCATTTT; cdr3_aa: CASSYGLGNQPQHF
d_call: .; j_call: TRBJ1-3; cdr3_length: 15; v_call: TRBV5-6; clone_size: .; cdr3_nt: TGTGCCAGCAGCTTGGGGCAGGGCTTTGGAAACACCATATATTTT; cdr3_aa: CASSLGQGFGNTIYF
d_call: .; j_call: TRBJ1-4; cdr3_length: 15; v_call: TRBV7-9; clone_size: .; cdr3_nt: TGTGCCAGCAGCTTAGGGTCAGGGTCTTATGAAAAACTGTTTTTT; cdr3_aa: CASSLGSGSYEKLFF
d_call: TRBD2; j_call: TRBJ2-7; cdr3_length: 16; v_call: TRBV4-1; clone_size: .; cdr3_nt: TGCGCCAGCAGCCAAGATCCTTTTAGGACTAGCACGGGGCAGTACTTC; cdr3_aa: CASSQDPFRTSTGQYF
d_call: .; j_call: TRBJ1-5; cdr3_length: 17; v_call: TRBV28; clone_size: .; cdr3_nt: TGTGCCAGCAGCCTCTGGTCCTTACAGGATCACAATCAGCCCCAGCATTTT; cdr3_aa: CASSLWSLQDHNQPQHF
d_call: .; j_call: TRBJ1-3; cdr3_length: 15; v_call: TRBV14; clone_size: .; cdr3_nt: TGTGCCAGCAGCCAAGACAAAAACTCTGGAAACACCATATATTTT; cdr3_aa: CASSQDKNSGNTIYF
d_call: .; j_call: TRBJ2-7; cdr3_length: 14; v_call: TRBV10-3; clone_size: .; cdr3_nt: TGTGCCATCAGTGCGGGGGGCCTGTCCTACGAGCAGTACTTC; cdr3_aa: CAISAGGLSYEQYF
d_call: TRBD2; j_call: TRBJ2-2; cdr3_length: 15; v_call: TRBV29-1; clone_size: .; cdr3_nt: TGCAGCGCCGAGACTAGCGGGATAAACACCGGGGAGCTGTTTTTT; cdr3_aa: CSAETSGINTGELFF
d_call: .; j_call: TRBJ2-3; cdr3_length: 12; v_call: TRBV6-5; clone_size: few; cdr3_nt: TGTGCCAGCAGGAACTACGGGAATAAGCAGTATTTT; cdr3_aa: CASRNYGNKQYF
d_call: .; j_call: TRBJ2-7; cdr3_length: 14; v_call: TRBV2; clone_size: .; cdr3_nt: TGTGCCAGCAGTGAAGCTGAGAGGACCTACGAGCAGTACTTC; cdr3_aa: CASSEAERTYEQYF
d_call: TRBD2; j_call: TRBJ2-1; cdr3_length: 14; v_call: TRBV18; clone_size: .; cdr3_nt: TGTGCCAGCTCACCACGGGCGGGAGAAAATGAGCAGTTCTTC; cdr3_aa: CASSPRAGENEQFF
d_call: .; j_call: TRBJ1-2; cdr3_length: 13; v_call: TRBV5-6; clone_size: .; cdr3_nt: TGTGCCAGCAGATCGCCCCGGGCCGTAAGCTACACCTTC; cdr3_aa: CASRSPRAVSYTF
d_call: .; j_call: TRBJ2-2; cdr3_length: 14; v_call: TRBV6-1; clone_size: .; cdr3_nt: TGTGCCAGCAAAAATGGACAGAACACCGGGGAGCTGTTTTTT; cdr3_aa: CASKNGQNTGELFF
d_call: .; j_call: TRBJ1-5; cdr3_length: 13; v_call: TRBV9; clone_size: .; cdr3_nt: TGTGCCAGCAGCGTAGCTTGGTGTCAGCCCCAGCATTTT; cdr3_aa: CASSVAWCQPQHF
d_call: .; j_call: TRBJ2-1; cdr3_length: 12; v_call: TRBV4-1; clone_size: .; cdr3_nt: TGCGCCAGCAGCCAAGATCATATTGAGCAGTTCTTC; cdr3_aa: CASSQDHIEQFF
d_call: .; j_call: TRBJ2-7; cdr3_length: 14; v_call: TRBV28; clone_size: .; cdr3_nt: TGTGCCAGCAGTTTTGAGGGGCCGCCTGGCGAGCAGTACTTC; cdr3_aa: CASSFEGPPGEQYF
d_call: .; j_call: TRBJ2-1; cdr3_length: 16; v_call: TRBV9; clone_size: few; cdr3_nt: TGTGCCAGCAGCGTAGAGCGTAGCGGAAACCGGAATGAGCAGTTCTTC; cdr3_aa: CASSVERSGNRNEQFF
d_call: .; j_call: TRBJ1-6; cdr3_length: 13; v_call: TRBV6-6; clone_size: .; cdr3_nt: TGTGCCAGCATTAAGGTCGCAAATTCACCCCTCCACTTT; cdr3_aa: CASIKVANSPLHF
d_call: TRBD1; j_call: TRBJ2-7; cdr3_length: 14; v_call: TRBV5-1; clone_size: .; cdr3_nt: TGCGCCAGCAGTTTTTGGACAGGGTTGGGGGAGCAGTACTTC; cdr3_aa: CASSFWTGLGEQYF
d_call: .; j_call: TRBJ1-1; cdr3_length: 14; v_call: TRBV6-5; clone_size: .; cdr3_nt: TGTGCCAGCAGTTTAGGGAAGGGCCCCACTGAAGCTTTCTTT; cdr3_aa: CASSLGKGPTEAFF
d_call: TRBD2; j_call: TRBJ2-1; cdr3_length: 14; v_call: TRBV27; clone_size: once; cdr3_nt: TGTGCCAGTCAGGGGGGACTAGCGGACAATGAGCAGTTCTTC; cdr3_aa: CASQGGLADNEQFF
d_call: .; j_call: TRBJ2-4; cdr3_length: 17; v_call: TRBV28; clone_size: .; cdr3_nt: TGTGCCAGCAGTTTATATTCCCACGGGGGATCGGAAAACATTCAGTACTTC; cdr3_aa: CASSLYSHGGSENIQYF
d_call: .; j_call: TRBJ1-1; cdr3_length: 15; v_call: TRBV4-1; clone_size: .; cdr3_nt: TGCGCCAGCAGCCAAGAAGCCGGGCCGGCCACTGAAGCTTTCTTT; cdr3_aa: CASSQEAGPATEAFF
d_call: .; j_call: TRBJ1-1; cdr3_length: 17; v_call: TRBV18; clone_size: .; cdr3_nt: TGTGCCAGCTCACCATTTCTTCCGGGACGGGAGAACACTGAAGCTTTCTTT; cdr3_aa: CASSPFLPGRENTEAFF
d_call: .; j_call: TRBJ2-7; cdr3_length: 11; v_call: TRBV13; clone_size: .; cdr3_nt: TGTGCCAGCAGCTTTGGACACGAGCAGTACTTC; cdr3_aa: CASSFGHEQYF
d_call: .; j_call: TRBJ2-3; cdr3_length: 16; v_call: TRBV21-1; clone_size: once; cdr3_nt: TGTGCCAGCAGCAAAAGGATAGAAGGGACGGAAGATACGCAGTATTTT; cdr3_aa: CASSKRIEGTEDTQYF
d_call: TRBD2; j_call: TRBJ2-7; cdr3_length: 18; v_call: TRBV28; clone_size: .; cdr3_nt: TGTGCCAGCAGTCTTGAGACTAGCGGGAGGCTAAGCTCCTACGAGCAGTACTTC; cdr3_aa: CASSLETSGRLSSYEQYF
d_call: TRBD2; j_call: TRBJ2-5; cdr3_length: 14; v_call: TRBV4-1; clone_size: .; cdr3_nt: TGCGCCAGCAGCCAGACGGCGGGAGATGGGACCCAGTACTTC; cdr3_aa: CASSQTAGDGTQYF
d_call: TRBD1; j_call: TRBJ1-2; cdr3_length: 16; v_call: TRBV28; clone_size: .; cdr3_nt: TGTGCCAGCAGTCTCACAGGGGACAGGGGAATTTATCGCTACACCTTC; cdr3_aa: CASSLTGDRGIYRYTF
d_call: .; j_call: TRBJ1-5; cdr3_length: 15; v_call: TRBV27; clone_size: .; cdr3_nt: TGTGCCAGCAGTGCCTGGCCGGTCTACAATCAGCCCCAGCATTTT; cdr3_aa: CASSAWPVYNQPQHF
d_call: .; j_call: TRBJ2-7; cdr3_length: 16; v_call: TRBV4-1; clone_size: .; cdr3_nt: TGCGCCAGCAGCCACCCCGGGAAGTCAGGTTTCTACGAGCAGTACTTC; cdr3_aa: CASSHPGKSGFYEQYF
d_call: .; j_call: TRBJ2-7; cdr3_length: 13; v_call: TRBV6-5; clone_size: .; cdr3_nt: TGTGCCAGCAGTTACTCTGAGGGAAACGAGCAGTACTTC; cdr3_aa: CASSYSEGNEQYF
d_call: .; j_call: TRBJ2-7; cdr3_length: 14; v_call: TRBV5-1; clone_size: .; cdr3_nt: TGCGCCAGCAGCTTGGCGCCAGCAAGTTACGAGCAGTACTTC; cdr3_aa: CASSLAPASYEQYF
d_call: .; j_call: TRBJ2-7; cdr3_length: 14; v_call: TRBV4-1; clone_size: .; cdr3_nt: TGCGCCAGCAGCCAAGCGACCAGATCCTACGAGCAGTACTTC; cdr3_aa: CASSQATRSYEQYF
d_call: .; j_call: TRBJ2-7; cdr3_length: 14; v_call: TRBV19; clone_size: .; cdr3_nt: TGTGCCAGTAGTATAGGAGGGACCCCCTACGAGCAGTACTTC; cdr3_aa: CASSIGGTPYEQYF
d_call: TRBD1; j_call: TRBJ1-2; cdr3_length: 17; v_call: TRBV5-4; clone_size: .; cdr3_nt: TGTGCCAGCAGCCCGACCGGGTGGGACAGGGGAAACTATGGCTACACCTTC; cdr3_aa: CASSPTGWDRGNYGYTF
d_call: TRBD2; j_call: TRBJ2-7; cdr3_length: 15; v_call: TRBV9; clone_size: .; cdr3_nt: TGTGCCAGCAGCGTAGGGGGACTAGGGCTTTACGAGCAGTACTTC; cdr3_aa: CASSVGGLGLYEQYF
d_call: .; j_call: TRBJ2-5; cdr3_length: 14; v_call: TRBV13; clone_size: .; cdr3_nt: TGTGCCAGCAGCTATAGGGTCAGGGAAGAGACCCAGTACTTC; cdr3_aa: CASSYRVREETQYF
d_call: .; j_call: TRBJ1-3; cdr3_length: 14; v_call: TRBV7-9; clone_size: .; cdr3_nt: TGTGCCAGCAGCCTCAGGGGTAATGGAAACACCATATATTTT; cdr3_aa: CASSLRGNGNTIYF
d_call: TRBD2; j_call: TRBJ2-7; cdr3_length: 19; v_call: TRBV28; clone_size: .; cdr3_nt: TGTGCCAGCAGTCCATCCCTGGCGACTAGCGGGAGGCGCAGGTACGAGCAGTACTTC; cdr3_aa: CASSPSLATSGRRRYEQYF
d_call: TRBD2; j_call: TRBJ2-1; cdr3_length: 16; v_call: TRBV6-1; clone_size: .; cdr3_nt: TGTGCCAGCAGTGGCAATAGCGGGATAAAGGGGAATGAGCAGTTCTTC; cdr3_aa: CASSGNSGIKGNEQFF
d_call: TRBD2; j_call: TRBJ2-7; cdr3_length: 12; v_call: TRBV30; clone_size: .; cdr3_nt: TGTGCCTGGCGGGGGGGCCTCTACGAGCAGTACTTC; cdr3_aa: CAWRGGLYEQYF
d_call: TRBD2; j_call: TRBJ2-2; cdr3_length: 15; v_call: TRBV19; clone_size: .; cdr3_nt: TGTGCCAGCAGACTAGCGGGAGTAGATACCGGGGAGCTGTTTTTT; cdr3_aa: CASRLAGVDTGELFF
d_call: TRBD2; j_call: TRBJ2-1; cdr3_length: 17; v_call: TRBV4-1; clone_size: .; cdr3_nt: TGCGCCAGCAGCCAAGAGTGGCCAGCGGGAGCGTCAAATGAGCAGTTCTTC; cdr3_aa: CASSQEWPAGASNEQFF
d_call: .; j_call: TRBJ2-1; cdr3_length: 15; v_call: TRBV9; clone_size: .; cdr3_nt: TGTGCCAGCAGCGCCTCTGGGAGCTCCTACAATGAGCAGTTCTTC; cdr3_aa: CASSASGSSYNEQFF
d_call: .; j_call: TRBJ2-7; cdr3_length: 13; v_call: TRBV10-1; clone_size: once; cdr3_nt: TGCGCCAGCAGCGCAGGGGGGCGCTACGAGCAGTACTTC; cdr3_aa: CASSAGGRYEQYF
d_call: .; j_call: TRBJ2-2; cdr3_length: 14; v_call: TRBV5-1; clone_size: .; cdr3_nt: TGCGCCAGCAGCTTGGTAGGAGGGGCCGGGGAGCTGTTTTTT; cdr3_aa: CASSLVGGAGELFF
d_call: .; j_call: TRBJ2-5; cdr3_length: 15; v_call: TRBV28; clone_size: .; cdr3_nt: TGTGCCAGCAGTTTCAGAGGGAAAAGGGGAGAGACCCAGTACTTC; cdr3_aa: CASSFRGKRGETQYF
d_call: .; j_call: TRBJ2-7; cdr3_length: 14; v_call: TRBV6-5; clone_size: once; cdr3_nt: TGTGCCAGCAGTGTATCAGGGTTTCTCTACGAGCAGTACTTC; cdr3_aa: CASSVSGFLYEQYF